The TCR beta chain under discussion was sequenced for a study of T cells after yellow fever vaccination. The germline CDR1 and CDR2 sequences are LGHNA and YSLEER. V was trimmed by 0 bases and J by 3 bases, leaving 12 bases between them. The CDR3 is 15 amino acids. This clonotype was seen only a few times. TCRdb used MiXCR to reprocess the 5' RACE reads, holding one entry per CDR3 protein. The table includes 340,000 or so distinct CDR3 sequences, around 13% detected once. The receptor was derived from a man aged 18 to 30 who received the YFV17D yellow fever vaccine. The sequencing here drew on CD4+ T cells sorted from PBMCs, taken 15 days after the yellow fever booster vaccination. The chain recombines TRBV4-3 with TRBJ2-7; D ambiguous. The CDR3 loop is CASSQELRPDYEQYF. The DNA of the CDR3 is TGCGCCAGCAGCCAAGAGCTACGACCAGACTACGAGCAGTACTTC.